The present T cell receptor beta chain was sequenced within a study of shared clonotypes between healthy human individuals. Study conclusions and caveats: The generation probabilities recorded for non-shared clonotypes fell below those of clonotypes shared by all four donors. Only blood underwent sampling, and tissue repertoires likely differ. It was the few donors that limited the genetic and exposure-history diversity represented.

CD8 cells regarded as naive lacked CD45RO, were positively chosen for CCR7, and omitted terminally differentiated effector memory CD45RA+ cells. Study processing details: Quality scores were absent from the junction-only immunoSEQ sequences, so filtering differed. Libraries were prepared by immunoSEQ multiplex PCR; TCRdb keeps only in-frame clonotypes and omits some of them. Clonal size and the V and J genes are those of that table, whereas D and trimming came from the DNA. The sample has a few million clones, just over 90% seen once. Comment on this clone: Its antigen is unknown.

The germline V gene has CDR1 SGDLS and CDR2 YYNGEE. The CDR3 loop spans 15 amino acids. V trimming: 2 bases; J trimming: 5 bases; junction bases outside the gene matches: 9. This TCR was recovered from a man younger than 35 in good health. Some clones in this sample may be carry-over from other donors' samples. Sequences were obtained from naive CD8+ T cells from PBMCs. The chain employs TRBV9 and TRBJ2-7, with 8 bases identical to TRBD2. The CDR3 bases are TGTGCCAGCAGCGTTTCCACGGGAGGGTTCCACGAGCAGTACTTC. Its protein product is CASSVSTGGFHEQYF.